Listed here are 13 T cell receptor beta chains from one sample, sequenced in a study of blood T cell repertoires in COVID-19. Generated by immunoSEQ multiplex PCR, the TCRdb table keeps only in-frame clones and is missing some. The profile shows more than 200,000 clones, about 88% of them singletons. The specimen sequenced was PBMCs or T cells enriched from blood (not recorded which). These receptors all come from a woman aged 50 to 60 who had recovered from COVID-19.

The chain uses TRBV7-9 and TRBJ1-2, with 9 bases lining up with TRBD1. Germline V gives CDR1 SEHNR, CDR2 FQNEAQ (reference sequence). The CDR3 covers 13 residues. Trimming took 5 bases from V and 8 from J; bases not matched to a gene: 6. The CDR3 DNA is TGTGCCAGCAGCCCCTGGACAGGGGCGGGCTACACCTTC. This encodes CASSPWTGAGYTF.

V and J are TRBV28 and TRBJ2-3; TRBD2 might be the D (6 bases). The germline CDR1 and CDR2 sequences are MDHEN and SYDVKM. This CDR3 is built from 17 residues. V lost 1 base, J lost 6 bases, and 20 bases lay in between. The CDR3 DNA reads TGTGCCAGCAGTTTATCACCGGGGTCGGAGGGTCCGGATACGCAGTATTTT. This gives the protein CASSLSPGSEGPDTQYF.

This chain joins TRBV7-2 and TRBJ2-7; TRBD2 agrees at 10 bases. The CDR3 extends over 14 amino acids. In germline, CDR1 is SGHTA, CDR2 FQGNSA. V lost 5 bases, J lost 2 bases, and 3 bases stayed unmatched. CDR3 in amino acids: CASSPAGGPYEQYF. The DNA of the CDR3 is TGTGCCAGCAGCCCAGCGGGAGGGCCCTACGAGCAGTACTTC.

The CDR3 region has the DNA TGTGCCAGCAGTCTCCGCGGACTTGCCCGTGGCCAAGAGACCCAGTACTTC. The encoded protein is CASSLRGLARGQETQYF. This sequence joins TRBV11-2 and TRBJ2-5; D perhaps matches TRBD2 (5 bases). The germline gives CDR1 SGHAT, CDR2 FQNNGV. CDR3 size: 17 residues. V was clipped by 6 bases and J by 1 base, with 21 bases between them.

The table lists this clone with a few counts. The chain carries TRBV9 and TRBJ1-2; 8 bases are shared with TRBD1. CDR1 and CDR2 from the germline V gene are SGDLS and YYNGEE. V gave up 4 bases and J gave up 4 bases; unmatched junction bases: 12. This CDR3 region has 16 residues. CDR3 bases: TGTGCCAGCAGCTCTCGGACGTCAGGGGGCGGCTATGGCTACACCTTC. This translates into CASSSRTSGGGYGYTF.

The table lists this clone with a count of one. Other nucleotide sequences in the sample specify the same CDR3. The chain couples TRBV30 to TRBJ1-3; D not resolved. The ends were cut back, 0 bases at V and 0 bases at J, with 9 bases in the middle. The CDR3 is 15 residues long. Germline CDR1 GTSNPN, CDR2 SVGIG (reference sequence). This chain's CDR3 is CAWSVRGNSGNTIYF. In nucleotides, the CDR3 is TGTGCCTGGAGTGTACGAGGGAACTCTGGAAACACCATATATTTT.

The J gene is TRBJ2-5, the V gene TRBV5-4, with 15 bases lining up with TRBD2. CDR1 is SGHNT, CDR2 YYREEE, per germline (reference sequence). The CDR3 loop spans 17 amino acids. With V trimmed by 4 bases and J by 4 bases, 8 bases remained unmatched. CDR3 sequence reads: CASSPPGLAGGRETQYF. The CDR3 DNA is TGTGCCAGCAGCCCCCCGGGACTAGCGGGAGGAAGAGAGACCCAGTACTTC.

The chain is built from TRBV5-1 and TRBJ1-3; TRBD1 matches 10 bases. CDR1 is SGHRS and CDR2 is YFSETQ in the germline V gene. J gave up 0 bases and V 1 base, and 7 bases lay outside the gene matches. CDR3 length: 18 amino acids. CDR3 in amino acids: CASSLLSGTGVSGNTIYF. Here the CDR3 DNA reads TGCGCCAGCAGCTTGTTATCTGGGACAGGGGTCTCTGGAAACACCATATATTTT.

This clone was seen only a few times. The chain combines TRBV6-6 with TRBJ2-7; 10 bases line up with TRBD1. Germline V gene data show CDR1 as MNHNY and CDR2 as SVGAGI (reference sequence). This CDR3 is 17 amino acids long. With V trimmed by 5 bases and J by 5 bases, 15 bases remained unmatched. CDR3 coding DNA: TGTGCCAGCAGTCGGGGGGCGGCCGGGACAGGGGCCCACGAGCAGTACTTC. Its protein product is CASSRGAAGTGAHEQYF.

The chain is built from TRBV29-1 and TRBJ1-1; D possibly corresponds to TRBD1 (5 bases). The germline gives CDR1 SQVTM, CDR2 ANQGSEA. The germline V and J ends were trimmed by 4 bases and 4 bases, with 19 bases remaining between them. This CDR3 is built from 15 residues. The CDR3 loop reads CSVGGGGVRSTEAFF. The CDR3 DNA sequence: TGCAGCGTTGGGGGAGGAGGGGTGCGCTCCACTGAAGCTTTCTTT.

V and J are TRBV29-1 and TRBJ1-4; D is possibly TRBD1 (6 bases). Trimming pared 4 bases from V and 10 bases from J, leaving 13 bases between. Germline CDR1 reads SQVTM; CDR2 reads ANQGSEA. The CDR3 is 12 residues long. The CDR3 sequence is CSVGQGGGKLFF. In DNA form, the CDR3 reads TGCAGCGTTGGGCAGGGAGGGGGAAAACTGTTTTTT.

This clone has only one observation. J is TRBJ2-3 and V is TRBV4-3; D gene uncertain. The CDR3 covers 13 residues. Germline V CDR1 and CDR2: LGHNA, YSLEER. V was pared by 0 bases and J by 13 bases, with 14 bases between. The CDR3 DNA reads as TGCGCCAGCAGCCAAGAACCGACATCAGATAAGTATTTT. Protein sequence: CASSQEPTSDKYF.

The chain links TRBV7-3 to TRBJ2-1; 9 bases align to TRBD1. V shed 5 bases, J shed 1 base, and the junction held 6 bases outside the gene matches. There are 16 residues in the CDR3. Germline V gene sequence: CDR1 SGHTA, CDR2 FQGTGA. The CDR3 loop reads CASSVAGQGSYNEQFF. CDR3 nucleotide sequence: TGTGCCAGCAGCGTCGCGGGACAGGGTTCCTACAATGAGCAGTTCTTC.